The 23 T cell receptor beta chains given below trace back to one sample, sequenced in a study of graft-versus-host responses after intestinal transplantation. Antigen specificity for these receptors is unknown. Sequenced by immunoSEQ multiplex PCR; TCRdb stores in-frame clones only, minus some. Here the sample spans over 90,000 clones, around 92% being singletons. The sample here was unstimulated CD4+ T cells sorted from spleen or lymph node cells, taken before transplant. These receptors originate from a human donor who was the organ donor for an intestinal transplant.

This chain uses TRBV19 with TRBJ1-1; D is uncertain. CDR1 and CDR2 (germline): LNHDA, SQIVND (reference sequence). Trimming removed 3 bases from V and 1 base from J, with 12 bases in between. The CDR3 consists of 15 residues. The DNA for the CDR3 is TGTGCCAGTAGTATGGAGACGCGGAGGAACACTGAAGCTTTCTTT. It translates to CASSMETRRNTEAFF.

The chain couples TRBV18 to TRBJ2-3, with D possibly matching TRBD2 (5 bases). The CDR3 covers 16 residues. V lost 2 bases to trimming and J lost 0 bases, with 12 bases between them. The germline gives CDR1 KGHSH, CDR2 LQKENI. This CDR3 reads CASSPFGVTSTDTQYF. The CDR3 DNA reads TGTGCCAGCTCACCATTCGGGGTGACTAGCACAGATACGCAGTATTTT.

J is TRBJ2-3 and V is TRBV5-5, with 15 bases lining up with TRBD2. The CDR3 runs 18 residues. Trimming cost V 0 bases and J 3 bases; bases outside gene matches: 5. Per the germline V gene, CDR1 is SGHKS and CDR2 is YYEKEE (reference sequence). CDR3 sequence: CASSLVFGTSGGTDTQYF. CDR3 DNA sequence: TGTGCCAGCAGCTTGGTGTTTGGGACTAGCGGGGGGACAGATACGCAGTATTTT.

The V gene is TRBV4-3, the J gene TRBJ2-3; tentative D call: TRBD1 (5 bases). Germline values: CDR1 LGHNA, CDR2 YSLEER. Deletions cut 2 bases from V and 2 bases from J, with 14 bases between. The CDR3 covers 16 residues. The CDR3 spells CASSQSLGVDTDTQYF. CDR3 in DNA: TGCGCCAGCAGCCAATCGTTAGGGGTGGACACAGATACGCAGTATTTT.

V and J are TRBV7-2 and TRBJ2-7, with 9 bases that match TRBD2. CDR3 length equals 16 residues. The germline V gene encodes CDR1 SGHTA and CDR2 FQGNSA. The V gene end was trimmed by 7 bases and the J gene end by 5 bases; junction bases not matched to a gene: 15. CDR3 in amino acids: CASNRGGGGASHEQYF. The CDR3 DNA follows: TGTGCCAGCAACAGGGGTGGCGGGGGGGCCTCGCACGAGCAGTACTTC.

This clone was found a few times. The chain combines TRBV19 with TRBJ1-2; 7 bases are shared with TRBD1. CDR1 LNHDA and CDR2 SQIVND come from the germline V gene (reference sequence). The CDR3 sequence is 14 residues long. The J segment lost 7 bases and the V segment lost 4 bases, leaving 9 bases of the junction unmatched. The CDR3 DNA reads as TGTGCCAGTAGTAACAACAGGGGATCGGTTGGCTACACCTTC. As protein: CASSNNRGSVGYTF.

This clone was seen once. This rearrangement joins TRBV28 to TRBJ2-7, with D tentatively TRBD2 (5 bases). This CDR3 is 12 amino acids long. V was cut by 1 base and J by 7 bases, with 8 bases left in between. Germline loops: CDR1 MDHEN, CDR2 SYDVKM. Here the CDR3 DNA reads TGTGCCAGCAGTTTATCGGGATGGGAGCAGTACTTC. Encoded protein: CASSLSGWEQYF.

This chain links TRBV5-4 with TRBJ1-1; possible D gene TRBD1, 5 bases. The CDR3 runs 14 residues. V was cut by 0 bases and J by 4 bases, with 10 bases left in between. Germline CDR1 SGHNT, CDR2 YYREEE (reference sequence). The CDR3 DNA reads TGTGCCAGCAGCTTGGGTCAGGGACTCACTGAAGCTTTCTTT. Translation: CASSLGQGLTEAFF.

The gene calls are TRBV5-1 and TRBJ1-2; TRBD1 agrees at 8 bases. V gave up 2 bases and J gave up 0 bases; unmatched junction bases: 15. Germline values: CDR1 SGHRS, CDR2 YFSETQ. The CDR3 is 19 residues long. The CDR3 DNA is TGCGCCAGCAGCTTAGACCCCACGGCAGACAGGGGCACTAACTATGGCTACACCTTC. This encodes CASSLDPTADRGTNYGYTF.

The chain carries TRBV7-9 and TRBJ1-2, with TRBD1 matching 8 bases. CDR3 size: 13 residues. Trimming at V came to 5 bases and at J to 5 bases, leaving 4 bases not matched to a gene. Germline V gene lookup returns CDR1 SEHNR and CDR2 FQNEAQ (reference sequence). CDR3 sequence: CASSPDRAYGYTF. DNA for the CDR3: TGTGCCAGCAGCCCGGACAGGGCTTATGGCTACACCTTC.

The chain couples TRBV5-6 to TRBJ2-7; D might be TRBD1 (5 bases). Trimming pared 0 bases from V and 6 bases from J, leaving 13 bases between. This CDR3 has 14 residues. CDR1 SGHDT and CDR2 YYEEEE come from the germline V gene. The CDR3 nucleotides read TGTGCCAGCAGCTTGGGGGGCCAAGGGCGCGAGCAGTACTTC. Translation: CASSLGGQGREQYF.

This chain uses TRBV19 with TRBJ2-7, with TRBD2 matching over 7 bases. Germline CDR1 is LNHDA and CDR2 is SQIVND (reference sequence). V was clipped by 1 base and J by 0 bases; unmatched bases: 6. This CDR3 has 16 residues. As DNA, the CDR3 is TGTGCCAGTAGTATAGGGGAGGGGAGCCCCTCCTACGAGCAGTACTTC. Translated: CASSIGEGSPSYEQYF.

In this sample, this clone turned up once. J is TRBJ1-6 and V is TRBV27, with 7 bases that match TRBD1. After removal of 5 bases from V and 7 bases from J, the junction contained 14 bases not matched to a gene. The CDR3 consists of 17 residues. Germline V gene lookup returns CDR1 MNHEY and CDR2 SMNVEV (reference sequence). The CDR3 here is CASSATGTALRNSPLHF. The CDR3 nucleotides read TGTGCCAGCAGTGCCACCGGGACAGCGCTAAGGAATTCACCCCTCCACTTT.

The gene calls are TRBV9 and TRBJ2-7; D is possibly TRBD2 (6 bases). This CDR3 spans 16 amino acids. Trimming took 4 bases from V and 6 from J, leaving 23 bases between them. Germline loops: CDR1 SGDLS, CDR2 YYNGEE. CDR3 region: CASSPRLGSSWGEQYF. The CDR3 nucleotides are TGTGCCAGCAGCCCCCGACTAGGGTCTTCCTGGGGCGAGCAGTACTTC. The full variable domain, rest sourced from reference TRBV9 and TRBJ2-7, is DSGVTQTPKHLITATGQRVTLRCSPRSGDLSVYWYQQSLDQGLQFLIQYYNGEERAKGNILERFSAQQFPDLHSELNLSSLELGDSALYFCASSPRLGSSWGEQYFGPGTRLTVT.

The chain joins TRBV19 to TRBJ2-7; 7 bases line up with TRBD1. V was clipped by 3 bases and J by 5 bases; unmatched bases: 7. This CDR3 contains 14 residues. CDR1 and CDR2 (germline): LNHDA, SQIVND (reference sequence). In nucleotides, the CDR3 is TGTGCCAGTAGTATGGGAACACAGGGGAACGAGCAGTACTTC. The encoded protein is CASSMGTQGNEQYF.

The chain couples TRBV19 to TRBJ2-1, with TRBD2 as a possible D gene (6 bases). The germline V gene has CDR1 LNHDA and CDR2 SQIVND (reference sequence). V lost 3 bases and J lost 5, with 14 bases in between. CDR3 length equals 15 residues. This CDR3 is CASSIGPPSDNEQFF. Written as DNA, the CDR3 is TGTGCCAGTAGTATCGGGCCCCCTAGCGACAATGAGCAGTTCTTC. The whole variable domain, filled in from reference TRBV19 and TRBJ2-1, reads DGGITQSPKYLFRKEGQNVTLSCEQNLNHDAMYWYRQDPGQGLRLIYYSQIVNDFQKGDIAEGYSVSREKKESFPLTVTSAQKNPTAFYLCASSIGPPSDNEQFFGPGTRLTVL.

V gene TRBV4-2 combines with J gene TRBJ2-5; D remains unclear. Trimming stripped 1 base from V and 0 bases from J, with 6 bases between. The CDR3 length is 14 residues. Germline V gene sequence: CDR1 LGHNA, CDR2 YNFKEQ. The CDR3 protein is CASSQGQDQETQYF. CDR3 coding DNA: TGTGCCAGCAGCCAAGGCCAGGACCAAGAGACCCAGTACTTC.

The gene calls are TRBV2 and TRBJ2-7, with 10 bases fitting TRBD2. The CDR3 runs 17 residues. Germline values: CDR1 SNHLY, CDR2 FYNNEI. The trim removed 4 bases at V and 1 base at J, leaving 10 bases unmatched. The CDR3 is CASSVLRLAGESYEQYF. The CDR3 bases are TGTGCCAGCAGTGTTCTGAGGCTAGCGGGGGAGTCCTACGAGCAGTACTTC. The entire variable domain, with the rest obtained from reference TRBV2 and TRBJ2-7, is as follows: EPEVTQTPSHQVTQMGQEVILRCVPISNHLYFYWYRQILGQKVEFLVSFYNNEISEKSEIFDDQFSVERPDGSNFTLKIRSTKLEDSAMYFCASSVLRLAGESYEQYFGPGTRLTVT.

The chain couples TRBV9 to TRBJ1-2; TRBD1 agrees at 7 bases. CDR1 SGDLS and CDR2 YYNGEE come from the germline V gene. The junction had 7 bases not matched to a gene; V was cut back by 4 bases and J by 4 bases. This CDR3 has 14 amino acids. The DNA of the CDR3 is TGTGCCAGCAGCTTCGGACAGGCAGTCTATGGCTACACCTTC. Translation gives CASSFGQAVYGYTF.

The genes are TRBV7-8 and TRBJ1-1, with no clear D. The CDR3 has 14 residues. CDR1 is SGHVS and CDR2 is FQNEAQ in the germline V gene. V lost 3 bases, J lost 0 bases, and 8 bases lay in between. CDR3 in DNA: TGTGCCAGCAGCTTCACTCCCATGAACACTGAAGCTTTCTTT. This translates into CASSFTPMNTEAFF.

The V call is TRBV6-6, the J call TRBJ1-2; TRBD1 matches at 7 bases. The CDR3 extends over 12 amino acids. V lost 6 bases, J lost 8 bases, and 6 bases stayed unmatched. Germline assignment: CDR1 MNHNY and CDR2 SVGAGI (reference sequence). The CDR3 DNA is TGTGCCAGCAGCCCGACAGGGACCGGCTACACCTTC. Translating gives CASSPTGTGYTF.

This clone has more than one count but fewer than ten. The rearrangement uses TRBV6-5 and TRBJ1-3; D is possibly TRBD1 (5 bases). This CDR3 is built from 16 residues. Germline CDR1 MNHEY, CDR2 SVGAGI. The ends were cut back, 2 bases at V and 11 bases at J, with 22 bases in the middle. In DNA form, the CDR3 reads TGTGCCAGCAGTTACACAGGTGGAGCAAACGGGGGTCCCATATATTTT. Protein: CASSYTGGANGGPIYF.

The rearrangement links TRBV7-9 to TRBJ2-3; D is perhaps TRBD2 (5 bases). This CDR3 contains 16 residues. Trimming took off 1 base at V and 7 bases at J, with 18 bases between the two ends. Per germline, CDR1 SEHNR and CDR2 FQNEAQ (reference sequence). The chain's CDR3 is CASSLEAGLKANTQYF. In DNA, the CDR3 is TGTGCCAGCAGCTTAGAGGCGGGCCTGAAGGCGAATACGCAGTATTTT.